This is a list of T cell receptor beta chains from one sample in a study of blood T cell repertoires in COVID-19. Only in-frame clones appear in the TCRdb table, and some are missing; sequencing was by immunoSEQ multiplex PCR. The table includes some 150,000 clones, 80% to 90% detected once. Sequencing was carried out using peripheral blood. Receptor source: a man between 65 and 85 years old with acute or convalescent COVID-19. Both conserved end residues are part of each CDR3. Each record gives: CDR3 protein, CDR3 DNA, CDR3 length, D gene, J gene, V gene, clone size. The D gene is left open where the match is weak. The size entry is marked missing in some rows and otherwise reads once, few, many or a size class.

cdr3_aa: CASSILQGADTQYF
cdr3_nt: TGTGCCAGCAGCATACTACAGGGGGCGGATACGCAGTATTTT
cdr3_length: 14
d_call: TRBD1
j_call: TRBJ2-3
v_call: TRBV7-6
clone_size: .

cdr3_aa: CASSQVGGSSYEQYF
cdr3_nt: TGTGCCAGCAGCCAAGTCGGAGGGAGCTCCTACGAGCAGTACTTC
cdr3_length: 15
d_call: .
j_call: TRBJ2-7
v_call: TRBV4-2
clone_size: .

cdr3_aa: CASSLGTSSYTQYF
cdr3_nt: TGTGCCAGCAGCTTAGGAACTAGTTCTTATACGCAGTATTTT
cdr3_length: 14
d_call: .
j_call: TRBJ2-3
v_call: TRBV7-9
clone_size: .

cdr3_aa: CASSIAGVRNEQYF
cdr3_nt: TGTGCCAGCAGCATAGCGGGAGTGCGAAACGAGCAGTACTTC
cdr3_length: 14
d_call: TRBD2
j_call: TRBJ2-7
v_call: TRBV11-1
clone_size: .

cdr3_aa: CASSDLRASTDTQYF
cdr3_nt: TGTGCCAGCAGTGACTTGCGGGCTAGCACAGATACGCAGTATTTT
cdr3_length: 15
d_call: .
j_call: TRBJ2-3
v_call: TRBV2
clone_size: .

cdr3_aa: CASSPTVTGELFF
cdr3_nt: TGTGCCAGCAGCCCGACAGTCACCGGGGAGCTGTTTTTT
cdr3_length: 13
d_call: .
j_call: TRBJ2-2
v_call: TRBV5-4
clone_size: .

cdr3_aa: CASSYGHSYEQYF
cdr3_nt: TGTGCCAGCAGTTACGGGCACTCCTACGAGCAGTACTTC
cdr3_length: 13
d_call: .
j_call: TRBJ2-7
v_call: TRBV6-2/TRBV6-3
clone_size: .

cdr3_aa: CASSPNLSFDREYEQYF
cdr3_nt: TGTGCCAGCAGTCCCAATTTATCGTTCGACAGGGAATACGAGCAGTACTTC
cdr3_length: 17
d_call: TRBD1
j_call: TRBJ2-7
v_call: TRBV27
clone_size: .

cdr3_aa: CASSLVGRGFNSPLHF
cdr3_nt: TGTGCCAGCAGCTTGGTAGGCAGGGGCTTTAATTCACCCCTCCACTTT
cdr3_length: 16
d_call: .
j_call: TRBJ1-6
v_call: TRBV5-8
clone_size: .

cdr3_aa: CASSTGSGANVLTF
cdr3_nt: TGTGCCAGCAGTACAGGCTCTGGGGCCAACGTCCTGACTTTC
cdr3_length: 14
d_call: .
j_call: TRBJ2-6
v_call: TRBV7-2
clone_size: .

cdr3_aa: CASSLARGRADQETQYF
cdr3_nt: TGTGCCAGCAGCTTGGCGAGGGGGCGAGCGGACCAAGAGACCCAGTACTTC
cdr3_length: 17
d_call: TRBD1
j_call: TRBJ2-5
v_call: TRBV5-8
clone_size: .

cdr3_aa: CASSLADEQFF
cdr3_nt: TGTGCCAGCAGCTTGGCCGATGAGCAGTTCTTC
cdr3_length: 11
d_call: .
j_call: TRBJ2-1
v_call: TRBV5-6
clone_size: .

cdr3_aa: CASSRQATYEQYF
cdr3_nt: TGTGCCAGCAGTCGACAGGCCACCTACGAGCAGTACTTC
cdr3_length: 13
d_call: .
j_call: TRBJ2-7
v_call: TRBV28
clone_size: .

cdr3_aa: CASSRTGGKSNYGYTF
cdr3_nt: TGTGCCAGCAGCCGAACAGGGGGGAAGTCTAACTATGGCTACACCTTC
cdr3_length: 16
d_call: TRBD1
j_call: TRBJ1-2
v_call: TRBV14
clone_size: .

cdr3_aa: CASSLGLAGKENRADTQYF
cdr3_nt: TGTGCCAGCAGTTTAGGTCTAGCGGGGAAGGAGAACCGGGCAGATACGCAGTATTTT
cdr3_length: 19
d_call: TRBD2
j_call: TRBJ2-3
v_call: TRBV28
clone_size: .

cdr3_aa: CASSLGGGAGYEQYF
cdr3_nt: TGCGCCAGCAGCTTGGGTGGGGGCGCGGGTTACGAGCAGTACTTC
cdr3_length: 15
d_call: .
j_call: TRBJ2-7
v_call: TRBV5-1
clone_size: once

cdr3_aa: CASTPEAFF
cdr3_nt: TGTGCCAGCACCCCGGAAGCTTTCTTT
cdr3_length: 9
d_call: .
j_call: TRBJ1-1
v_call: TRBV7-9
clone_size: .

cdr3_aa: CASSIRDRGGYEKLFF
cdr3_nt: TGTGCCAGCAGCATACGCGACCGAGGGGGCTATGAAAAACTGTTTTTT
cdr3_length: 16
d_call: TRBD1
j_call: TRBJ1-4
v_call: TRBV5-4
clone_size: .

cdr3_aa: CASSPTRTGVETQYF
cdr3_nt: TGTGCCAGCAGTCCCACACGGACAGGGGTAGAGACCCAGTACTTC
cdr3_length: 15
d_call: TRBD1
j_call: TRBJ2-5
v_call: TRBV28
clone_size: .

cdr3_aa: CASRSGGGGNEQFF
cdr3_nt: TGTGCCAGCAGATCAGGGGGCGGTGGAAATGAGCAGTTCTTC
cdr3_length: 14
d_call: TRBD1
j_call: TRBJ2-1
v_call: TRBV28
clone_size: .

cdr3_aa: CASSPRVREETQYF
cdr3_nt: TGTGCCAGCAGCCCCCGGGTAAGAGAAGAGACCCAGTACTTC
cdr3_length: 14
d_call: .
j_call: TRBJ2-5
v_call: TRBV7-2
clone_size: .

cdr3_aa: CASSLWTDTYEQYF
cdr3_nt: TGTGCCAGCAGCTTATGGACGGACACCTACGAGCAGTACTTC
cdr3_length: 14
d_call: .
j_call: TRBJ2-7
v_call: TRBV7-8
clone_size: .

cdr3_aa: CASSLKSGQETQYF
cdr3_nt: TGTGCCAGCAGCTTGAAAAGCGGGCAAGAGACCCAGTACTTC
cdr3_length: 14
d_call: .
j_call: TRBJ2-5
v_call: TRBV5-4
clone_size: few

cdr3_aa: CASNPGTGVTGELFF
cdr3_nt: TGTGCCAGCAACCCCGGGACAGGGGTAACCGGGGAGCTGTTTTTT
cdr3_length: 15
d_call: .
j_call: TRBJ2-2
v_call: TRBV21-1
clone_size: .

cdr3_aa: CASSSPGQPISYEQYF
cdr3_nt: TGTGCCAGCAGCTCTCCGGGACAGCCAATCTCCTACGAGCAGTACTTC
cdr3_length: 16
d_call: TRBD1
j_call: TRBJ2-7
v_call: TRBV28
clone_size: .

cdr3_aa: CASSFRGGRAEAFF
cdr3_nt: TGTGCCAGCAGCTTCCGGGGGGGGAGGGCTGAAGCTTTCTTT
cdr3_length: 14
d_call: .
j_call: TRBJ1-1
v_call: TRBV7-2
clone_size: .

cdr3_aa: CASSLWGQGYEQYF
cdr3_nt: TGTGCCAGCAGTTTATGGGGACAGGGGTACGAGCAGTACTTC
cdr3_length: 14
d_call: TRBD1
j_call: TRBJ2-7
v_call: TRBV28
clone_size: .

cdr3_aa: CASSRSGTSGMRSTDTQYF
cdr3_nt: TGTGCCAGCTCACGTTCCGGGACTAGCGGGATGCGGAGCACAGATACGCAGTATTTT
cdr3_length: 19
d_call: TRBD2
j_call: TRBJ2-3
v_call: TRBV18
clone_size: .

cdr3_aa: CASSLGTRGYTF
cdr3_nt: TGCGCCAGCAGCTTGGGCACCAGGGGCTACACCTTC
cdr3_length: 12
d_call: .
j_call: TRBJ1-2
v_call: TRBV5-1
clone_size: few

cdr3_aa: CASSPEEGVWGRKETQYF
cdr3_nt: TGTGCCAGCAGCCCAGAGGAGGGTGTATGGGGCCGTAAAGAGACCCAGTACTTC
cdr3_length: 18
d_call: .
j_call: TRBJ2-5
v_call: TRBV9
clone_size: once

cdr3_aa: CASSQEGAGYYNEQFF
cdr3_nt: TGCGCCAGCAGCCAAGAGGGGGCAGGGTACTACAATGAGCAGTTCTTC
cdr3_length: 16
d_call: .
j_call: TRBJ2-1
v_call: TRBV4-1
clone_size: once

cdr3_aa: CASSRYQGHYEQYF
cdr3_nt: TGCGCCAGCAGCCGATATCAGGGACACTACGAGCAGTACTTC
cdr3_length: 14
d_call: .
j_call: TRBJ2-7
v_call: TRBV4-3
clone_size: .

cdr3_aa: CASSVGPGQDVYEQYF
cdr3_nt: TGTGCCAGCAGCGTTGGACCGGGACAGGATGTCTACGAGCAGTACTTC
cdr3_length: 16
d_call: TRBD1
j_call: TRBJ2-7
v_call: TRBV9
clone_size: .

cdr3_aa: CASSLGPDQETQYF
cdr3_nt: TGCGCCAGCAGCTTGGGGCCTGACCAAGAGACCCAGTACTTC
cdr3_length: 14
d_call: .
j_call: TRBJ2-5
v_call: TRBV5-1
clone_size: .

cdr3_aa: CASRPTSGSDEQYF
cdr3_nt: TGTGCCAGCCGACCGACTAGCGGGAGTGACGAGCAGTACTTC
cdr3_length: 14
d_call: TRBD2
j_call: TRBJ2-7
v_call: TRBV28
clone_size: .

cdr3_aa: CASSQDSNQPQHF
cdr3_nt: TGTGCCAGCAGCCAAGACTCTAATCAGCCCCAGCATTTT
cdr3_length: 13
d_call: .
j_call: TRBJ1-5
v_call: TRBV14
clone_size: .

cdr3_aa: CASSAQNTEAFF
cdr3_nt: TGTGCCAGCAGCGCACAGAACACTGAAGCTTTCTTT
cdr3_length: 12
d_call: .
j_call: TRBJ1-1
v_call: TRBV9
clone_size: few

cdr3_aa: CASSLEQATGELFF
cdr3_nt: TGTGCCAGCAGCTTAGAGCAGGCCACCGGGGAGCTGTTTTTT
cdr3_length: 14
d_call: .
j_call: TRBJ2-2
v_call: TRBV7-2
clone_size: .

cdr3_aa: CASSLDGPYEQYF
cdr3_nt: TGCGCCAGCAGCCTAGACGGCCCCTACGAGCAGTACTTC
cdr3_length: 13
d_call: .
j_call: TRBJ2-7
v_call: TRBV5-1
clone_size: .

cdr3_aa: CASAGNIQYF
cdr3_nt: TGTGCCAGTGCAGGAAACATTCAGTACTTC
cdr3_length: 10
d_call: .
j_call: TRBJ2-4
v_call: TRBV28
clone_size: .

cdr3_aa: CASSAEGVGYEQYF
cdr3_nt: TGTGCCAGCAGTGCGGAGGGAGTCGGTTACGAGCAGTACTTC
cdr3_length: 14
d_call: .
j_call: TRBJ2-7
v_call: TRBV2
clone_size: .

cdr3_aa: CASTVTEGYNEQFF
cdr3_nt: TGTGCCAGCACTGTGACTGAGGGTTACAATGAGCAGTTCTTC
cdr3_length: 14
d_call: .
j_call: TRBJ2-1
v_call: TRBV5-4
clone_size: .

cdr3_aa: CASSRTSGTNTGELFF
cdr3_nt: TGTGCCAGCAGCCGGACTAGCGGGACGAACACCGGGGAGCTGTTTTTT
cdr3_length: 16
d_call: TRBD2
j_call: TRBJ2-2
v_call: TRBV6-2/TRBV6-3
clone_size: .

cdr3_aa: CSVVGGALSSYNEQFF
cdr3_nt: TGCAGCGTTGTGGGGGGGGCCCTAAGCTCCTACAATGAGCAGTTCTTC
cdr3_length: 16
d_call: .
j_call: TRBJ2-1
v_call: TRBV29-1
clone_size: .

cdr3_aa: CATSSGDIGRRDNEQFF
cdr3_nt: TGTGCCACCAGCAGTGGGGACATTGGCCGCCGGGACAATGAGCAGTTCTTC
cdr3_length: 17
d_call: .
j_call: TRBJ2-1
v_call: TRBV15
clone_size: .

cdr3_aa: CASSRDGVQPQHF
cdr3_nt: TGTGCCAGCAGCCGAGACGGGGTGCAGCCCCAGCATTTT
cdr3_length: 13
d_call: .
j_call: TRBJ1-5
v_call: TRBV6-5
clone_size: .

cdr3_aa: CASSPPGLRGELFF
cdr3_nt: TGTGCCAGCAGCCCCCCGGGTCTCCGCGGGGAGCTGTTTTTT
cdr3_length: 14
d_call: .
j_call: TRBJ2-2
v_call: TRBV7-2
clone_size: .

cdr3_aa: CASSYVGQGGTQYF
cdr3_nt: TGTGCCAGCAGTTACGTGGGACAGGGAGGTACGCAGTATTTT
cdr3_length: 14
d_call: TRBD1
j_call: TRBJ2-3
v_call: TRBV6-5
clone_size: .

cdr3_aa: CASSQSTGQAYEQYF
cdr3_nt: TGCGCCAGCAGCCAGTCGACAGGGCAGGCCTACGAGCAGTACTTC
cdr3_length: 15
d_call: TRBD1
j_call: TRBJ2-7
v_call: TRBV4-3
clone_size: .

cdr3_aa: CASSLPETEAFF
cdr3_nt: TGTGCCAGCAGTTTACCGGAGACTGAAGCTTTCTTT
cdr3_length: 12
d_call: .
j_call: TRBJ1-1
v_call: TRBV3-1/TRBV3-2
clone_size: .